Below, one T cell receptor (beta chain) is given with its context. Its antigen is unidentified. Next came a second PCR, run for about 7 to 12 cycles, which used a sample-barcoded 5' primer along with a J-beta primer mix. One entry per CDR3 protein, called by TCRdb with MiXCR from the 5' RACE reads. In the table there are about 680,000 distinct CDR3 sequences, around half of which are singletons. This record belongs to a study of blood T cells in healthy people across ages. General study findings and limits: In long-lived donors, naive CD4+ cell counts and diversity exceeded those of aged donors. Researchers judged that diversity estimates from one million T cells fell short of true values. Roughly linearly, TCR beta diversity per million T cells fell as age increased.

Isolation yielded PBMCs, at least 7 million per sample, in every case. This TCR derives from a woman aged 55-75 years in good health. Sequenced input: blood.

The CDR3: CASSSLLGAEAFF. CDR3 coding DNA: TGTGCCAGCAGCTCTCTTTTAGGTGCTGAAGCTTTCTTT. This chain links TRBV7-8 with TRBJ1-1; D remains unclear. Germline V gene lookup returns CDR1 SGHVS and CDR2 FQNEAQ. V lost 4 bases, J lost 6 bases, and 12 bases lay in between. This CDR3 region has 13 residues.